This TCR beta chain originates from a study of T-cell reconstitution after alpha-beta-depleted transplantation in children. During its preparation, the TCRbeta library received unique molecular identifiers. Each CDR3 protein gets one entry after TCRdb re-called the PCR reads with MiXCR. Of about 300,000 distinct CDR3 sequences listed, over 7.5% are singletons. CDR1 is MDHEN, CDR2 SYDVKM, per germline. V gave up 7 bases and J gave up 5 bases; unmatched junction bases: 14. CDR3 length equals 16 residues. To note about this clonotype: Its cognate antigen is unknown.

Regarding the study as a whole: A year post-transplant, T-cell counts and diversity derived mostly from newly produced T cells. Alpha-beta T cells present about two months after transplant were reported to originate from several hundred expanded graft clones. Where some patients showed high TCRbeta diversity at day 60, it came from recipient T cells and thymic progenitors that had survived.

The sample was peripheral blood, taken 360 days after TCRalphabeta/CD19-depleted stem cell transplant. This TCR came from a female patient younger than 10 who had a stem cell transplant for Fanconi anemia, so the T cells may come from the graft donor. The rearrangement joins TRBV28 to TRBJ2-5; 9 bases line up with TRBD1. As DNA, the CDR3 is TGTGCCAGCACCTTGGGTAACGGACAGGGGAGCGAGACCCAGTACTTC. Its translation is CASTLGNGQGSETQYF.